The 27 T cell receptor beta chains presented below share a single source sample, sequenced in a study of T cell responses to AZD1222 COVID-19 vaccine. TCRdb's copy holds only in-frame clones and misses some; the assay was immunoSEQ multiplex PCR. The sample has 95,000 to 100,000 clones; roughly 90% are singletons. The specimen comprised peripheral blood, sampled on day 0 of AZD1222 vaccination. Receptors originate from an adult in good health.

The V and J genes are TRBV7-2 and TRBJ2-7; D not certain. The V end lost 0 bases, the J end lost 0 bases, and 12 bases lay between the germline ends. Germline CDR1 SGHTA, CDR2 FQGNSA. The CDR3 runs 16 residues. The CDR3 region has the DNA TGTGCCAGCAGCTTAGCGGGATCTAAGCCCTCCTACGAGCAGTACTTC. Its translation is CASSLAGSKPSYEQYF.

The V gene is TRBV10-3, the J gene TRBJ2-7, with 8 bases that match TRBD2. This CDR3 is built from 15 residues. Trimming at V came to 6 bases and at J to 7 bases, leaving 14 bases not matched to a gene. Germline V gene lookup returns CDR1 ENHRY and CDR2 SYGVKD. CDR3 sequence: CAIRGDLAGPPEQYF. In DNA, the CDR3 is TGTGCCATCAGAGGGGACCTAGCGGGTCCCCCTGAGCAGTACTTC.

The gene calls are TRBV30 and TRBJ2-5; D possibly matches TRBD1 or TRBD2 (6 bases each). V dropped 0 bases and J dropped 4 bases, with 12 bases sitting between them. The germline gives CDR1 GTSNPN, CDR2 SVGIG (reference sequence). CDR3 length: 14 residues. CDR3 bases: TGTGCCTGGAGTGTAGGGGGGCAGGGAGAGACCCAGTACTTC. Its translation is CAWSVGGQGETQYF.

V usage is TRBV2 and J usage is TRBJ2-1, with D unclear. The CDR3 covers 14 residues. Germline CDR1 and CDR2: SNHLY and FYNNEI. The V end was cut by 8 bases, the J end by 0 bases, with 11 bases between. The CDR3 protein is CASWTVSSYNEQFF. CDR3 nucleotide sequence: TGTGCCAGCTGGACGGTTAGCTCCTACAATGAGCAGTTCTTC.

The chain links TRBV20-1 to TRBJ1-2, with unresolved D. From germline, CDR1 is DFQATT and CDR2 SNEGSKA (reference sequence). The V gene lost 3 bases and the J gene lost 6 bases, with 2 bases spanning the gap. There are 9 residues in the CDR3. This CDR3 reads CSARDGYTF. Here the CDR3 DNA reads TGCAGTGCTAGGGATGGCTACACCTTC.

A few counts support this clone. The chain uses TRBV7-2 and TRBJ2-7, with D possibly TRBD1 on 6 matching bases. Per germline, CDR1 SGHTA and CDR2 FQGNSA. CDR3 size: 13 residues. V lost 4 bases, J lost 3 bases, and 10 bases lay in between. CDR3 nucleotide sequence: TGTGCCAGCAGCTCAAGGACAGACTACGAGCAGTACTTC. This gives the protein CASSSRTDYEQYF. Full variable domain (outside the CDR3, taken from reference TRBV7-2 and TRBJ2-7): GAGVSQSPSNKVTEKGKDVELRCDPISGHTALYWYRQSLGQGLEFLIYFQGNSAPDKSGLPSDRFSAERTGGSVSTLTIQRTQQEDSAVYLCASSSRTDYEQYFGPGTRLTVT.

The rearrangement uses TRBV6-4 and TRBJ2-1; 9 nucleotides match TRBD2. V was pared by 6 bases and J by 9 bases, with 15 bases of the junction left unmatched. The CDR3 spans 16 residues. Germline V gives CDR1 MRHNA, CDR2 SNTAGT. The CDR3 loop is CASRPPRGRAPSEQFF. CDR3 DNA sequence: TGTGCCAGCAGACCCCCTCGCGGGAGGGCCCCGAGTGAGCAGTTCTTC.

V and J are TRBV11-3 and TRBJ2-1; 10 bases are shared with TRBD1. The CDR3 is 14 residues long. In germline, CDR1 is SGHNT, CDR2 YENEEA. Trimming removed 5 bases from V and 9 bases from J; junction bases left unmatched: 7. This CDR3 reads CASSPGQGLGEQFF. As DNA, the CDR3 is TGTGCCAGCAGCCCGGGACAGGGGTTAGGTGAGCAGTTCTTC.

The V and J genes are TRBV6-4 and TRBJ2-7; TRBD2 aligns across 10 bases. Per the germline V gene, CDR1 is MRHNA and CDR2 is SNTAGT. The CDR3 spans 14 residues. The V gene end was trimmed by 6 bases and the J gene end by 2 bases; junction bases not matched to a gene: 4. The DNA of the CDR3 is TGTGCCAGCAGAACAAGCGGGAGGGCCTACGAGCAGTACTTC. This encodes CASRTSGRAYEQYF.

This rearrangement joins TRBV4-2 to TRBJ2-7, with TRBD2 identical over 8 bases. This CDR3 contains 15 residues. Germline CDR1 reads LGHNA; CDR2 reads YNFKEQ. With 4 bases clipped from V and 4 bases from J, the junction kept 9 bases outside the gene matches. The CDR3 sequence is CASSPPGGAGYEQYF. CDR3 sequence (DNA): TGTGCCAGCAGCCCGCCGGGGGGGGCGGGGTACGAGCAGTACTTC.

The chain has TRBV28 and TRBJ2-7, with TRBD1 identical over 9 bases. V lost 5 bases and J lost 3; bases outside the gene matches: 8. The CDR3 is 15 amino acids. Germline CDR1 and CDR2: MDHEN and SYDVKM. As DNA, the CDR3 is TGTGCCAGCAGTCCCGGACAGGGGTGGATCTACGAGCAGTACTTC. This translates into CASSPGQGWIYEQYF.

The chain uses TRBV7-3 and TRBJ2-2; TRBD2 agrees at 13 bases. Trimming removed 4 bases from V and 6 bases from J; junction bases left unmatched: 2. The CDR3 runs 15 residues. CDR1 is SGHTA, CDR2 FQGTGA, per germline. CDR3 sequence reads: CASSWTSGRAGELFF. Here the CDR3 DNA reads TGTGCCAGCAGCTGGACTAGCGGGAGAGCCGGGGAGCTGTTTTTT.

CDR3 sequence: CASSPTRQSYNEQFF. In nucleotides, the CDR3 is TGTGCCAGCAGCCCAACCCGACAGTCCTACAATGAGCAGTTCTTC. The chain couples TRBV7-2 to TRBJ2-1, with D perhaps matching TRBD1 (5 bases). Germline CDR1 and CDR2: SGHTA and FQGNSA. The CDR3 is 15 amino acids. V was shortened by 5 bases and J by 1 base, with 12 bases between the two germline ends.

CDR3 protein: CASSRQIGNTIYF. CDR3 DNA: TGTGCCAGCAGTCGACAGATTGGGAACACCATATATTTT. This chain joins TRBV28 and TRBJ1-3, with D possibly matching TRBD1 (5 bases). Germline CDR1 is MDHEN and CDR2 is SYDVKM. Trimming took off 5 bases at V and 7 bases at J, with 12 bases between the two ends. The CDR3 totals 13 residues. Variable domain in full (rest from reference TRBV28 and TRBJ1-3): DVKVTQSSRYLVKRTGEKVFLECVQDMDHENMFWYRQDPGLGLRLIYFSYDVKMKEKGDIPEGYSVSREKKERFSLILESASTNQTSMYLCASSRQIGNTIYFGEGSWLTVV.

The chain joins TRBV5-1 to TRBJ2-7; 9 positions match TRBD2. Germline CDR1 reads SGHRS; CDR2 reads YFSETQ. The CDR3 is 16 residues long. Germline trimming cut 4 bases from V and 0 bases from J; bases unmatched to any gene: 8. CDR3 DNA: TGCGCCAGCAGCCTCACTAGCGGGCCTAGCTCCTACGAGCAGTACTTC. This sequence encodes CASSLTSGPSSYEQYF.

This clone has only one observation. The chain recombines TRBV20-1 with TRBJ1-3; no definite D call. Germline CDR1 is DFQATT and CDR2 is SNEGSKA (reference sequence). The CDR3 sequence is 12 residues long. Deletions cut 3 bases from V and 0 bases from J, with 3 bases between. In DNA, the CDR3 is TGCAGTGCTAGTAACTCTGGAAACACCATATATTTT. Its protein is CSASNSGNTIYF.

V gene TRBV28 combines with J gene TRBJ1-5; D gene unclear. Germline CDR1 reads MDHEN; CDR2 reads SYDVKM. This CDR3 has 14 amino acids. The germline V and J ends were trimmed by 3 bases and 3 bases, with 9 bases remaining between them. DNA for the CDR3: TGTGCCAGCAGTTTCGGAGGGTACAATCAGCCCCAGCATTTT. This codes for CASSFGGYNQPQHF.

The chain links TRBV5-6 to TRBJ1-2; D perhaps matches TRBD1 (5 bases). CDR1 is SGHDT and CDR2 is YYEEEE in the germline V gene. V was clipped by 3 bases and J by 8 bases, with 20 bases between them. This CDR3 comprises 15 residues. CDR3 loop: CASSSSGVGEKGYTF. The CDR3 nucleotides are TGTGCCAGCAGCTCATCTGGGGTGGGGGAGAAGGGCTACACCTTC.

J is TRBJ2-5 and V is TRBV5-4; the D is unclear. CDR3 length: 14 residues. Germline V gene data show CDR1 as SGHNT and CDR2 as YYREEE (reference sequence). V was trimmed by 4 bases and J by 5 bases, leaving 15 bases between them. The CDR3 spells CASSREGGWETQYF. The CDR3 bases are TGTGCCAGCAGCCGCGAAGGCGGCTGGGAGACCCAGTACTTC. Full variable domain (missing parts from reference TRBV5-4 and TRBJ2-5): ETGVTQSPTHLIKTRGQQVTLRCSSQSGHNTVSWYQQALGQGPQFIFQYYREEENGRGNFPPRFSGLQFPNYSSELNVNALELDDSALYLCASSREGGWETQYFGPGTRLLVL.

CDR3 nucleotides: TGTGCCAGCAGCCTCCGGCTAGCGGTGAACACCGGGGAGCTGTTTTTT. Protein sequence: CASSLRLAVNTGELFF. This rearrangement joins TRBV11-1 to TRBJ2-2, with 7 bases aligning to TRBD2. V trimming: 5 bases; J trimming: 1 base; junction bases outside the gene matches: 7. CDR3 size: 16 residues. Germline lookup yields CDR1 SGHAT and CDR2 FQDESV (reference sequence).

The rearrangement joins TRBV3-1 (or the pseudogene TRBV3-2) to TRBJ1-6; D unresolved. CDR3 size: 14 residues. V dropped 3 bases and J dropped 8 bases, with 11 bases sitting between them. Germline CDR1 and CDR2: LGHDT and YNNKEL (reference sequence). CDR3 protein: CASSHSGSDSPLHF. CDR3 DNA: TGTGCCAGCAGCCACTCGGGCAGTGATTCACCCCTCCACTTT.

This chain links TRBV19 with TRBJ2-1, with 7 bases aligning to TRBD2. In germline, CDR1 is LNHDA, CDR2 SQIVND (reference sequence). The trim removed 0 bases at V and 9 bases at J, leaving 11 bases unmatched. This CDR3 is built from 16 residues. CDR3 in amino acids: CASSIDSSGGYGEQFF. DNA for the CDR3: TGTGCCAGTAGTATAGATAGTTCGGGGGGTTACGGTGAGCAGTTCTTC.

This clone came up once. The V call is TRBV6-5, the J call TRBJ1-2; a weak D match, TRBD1 (5 bases). Germline V gives CDR1 MNHEY, CDR2 SVGAGI. Trimming left V 2 bases short and J 6 bases short, with 13 bases between. CDR3 size: 14 residues. The CDR3 spells CASSYGAKGHGYTF. CDR3 in DNA: TGTGCCAGCAGTTACGGGGCGAAAGGACATGGCTACACCTTC.

This clone has only one observation. The chain is built from TRBV3-1 (or the pseudogene TRBV3-2) and TRBJ2-7; the match to TRBD2 covers 13 bases. Per the germline V gene, CDR1 is LGHDT and CDR2 is YNNKEL (reference sequence). This CDR3 comprises 17 residues. V trimming: 6 bases; J trimming: 0 bases; junction bases outside the gene matches: 8. In DNA, the CDR3 is TGTGCCAGCAGTCCTGGACTAGCGGGAGTTAGCTCCTACGAGCAGTACTTC. This sequence encodes CASSPGLAGVSSYEQYF.

The chain recombines TRBV19 with TRBJ2-5; TRBD2 is a possible D gene (5 bases). CDR1 and CDR2 from the germline V gene are LNHDA and SQIVND (reference sequence). This CDR3 is built from 13 residues. The germline V and J ends were trimmed by 8 bases and 3 bases, with 13 bases remaining between them. CDR3 DNA sequence: TGTGCCAGTTCGAGGGTAGCCGAAGAGACCCAGTACTTC. It is translated as CASSRVAEETQYF.

In nucleotides, the CDR3 is TGTGCCAGCAGTGAAAGGGTTAGCGGACAGGGCACCCTCCACTTT. Amino acid sequence: CASSERVSGQGTLHF. The genes are TRBV6-1 and TRBJ1-6; 8 bases are shared with TRBD1. Germline V gene data show CDR1 as MNHNS and CDR2 as SASEGT. Unmatched junction bases numbered 11, after V lost 2 bases and J lost 14 bases. The CDR3 runs to 15 residues.

This rearrangement joins TRBV27 to TRBJ2-2, with D maybe TRBD1 (5 bases). Germline-derived CDR1 and CDR2 are MNHEY and SMNVEV (reference sequence). V was clipped by 7 bases and J by 5 bases, with 14 bases between them. The CDR3 covers 14 residues. The CDR3 coding sequence is TGTGCCAGCAATGGAGCCCAGGGTACCGGGGAGCTGTTTTTT. Translation gives CASNGAQGTGELFF.